A single sample is the source of the 18 T cell receptor beta chains below, sequenced in a study of T cells in Graves' hyperthyroidism and ophthalmopathy. Researchers took RNA transcripts and amplified the TCR beta CDR3 regions from them. A set of HTBI primers served as the primers for a first-round RT-PCR of the TCR CDR3. TCRdb independently ran MiXCR on the multiplex PCR reads; one entry per CDR3 protein. This sample has fewer than 650,000 distinct CDR3 sequences, with around 15% found just once. The specimen sequenced was blood. These receptors came from a woman aged 40 to 49 with Graves' ophthalmopathy.

This chain links TRBV27 with TRBJ1-2; D is ambiguous. V was pared by 9 bases and J by 1 base, with 12 bases between. Germline V gene data show CDR1 as MNHEY and CDR2 as SMNVEV (reference sequence). This CDR3 comprises 13 residues. The CDR3 DNA sequence: TGTGCCAGTAGCGGCGGGGTTAACTATGGCTACACCTTC. Protein product: CASSGGVNYGYTF.

The chain links TRBV6-2 or TRBV6-3 to TRBJ2-7, with a weak D call TRBD2 (6 bases). V was pared by 7 bases and J by 0 bases, with 13 bases between. This CDR3 has 14 amino acids. The germline V gene encodes CDR1 MNHEY and CDR2 SVGEGT. This CDR3 reads CASKFAGRSYEQYF. DNA for the CDR3: TGTGCCAGCAAGTTTGCGGGACGCTCCTACGAGCAGTACTTC.

Ten or more counts support this clonotype. The chain joins TRBV7-8 to TRBJ2-7; 7 nucleotides align to TRBD1. The CDR3 extends over 14 amino acids. In germline, CDR1 is SGHVS, CDR2 FQNEAQ. The J segment lost 5 bases and the V segment lost 5 bases, leaving 9 bases of the junction unmatched. The CDR3 DNA reads as TGTGCCAGCAGCGTGACAGGGTTTTCCCACGAGCAGTACTTC. It yields the protein CASSVTGFSHEQYF. Full variable domain (remainder filled in from reference TRBV7-8 and TRBJ2-7): GAGVSQSPRYKVAKRGQDVALRCDPISGHVSLFWYQQALGQGPEFLTYFQNEAQLDKSGLPSDRFFAERPEGSVSTLKIQRTQQEDSAVYLCASSVTGFSHEQYFGPGTRLTVT.

The J gene is TRBJ2-2, the V gene TRBV6-1, with 10 bases matching TRBD2. V dropped 5 bases and J dropped 4; count of bases not matched to a gene: 4. The CDR3 contains 15 residues. Germline V gene data show CDR1 as MNHNS and CDR2 as SASEGT. The CDR3 protein is CASSISGGPTGELFF. The CDR3, as DNA: TGTGCCAGCAGTATTAGCGGGGGGCCCACCGGGGAGCTGTTTTTT.

This clonotype was observed a few times. The V call is TRBV4-1, the J call TRBJ2-7; 10 bases agree with TRBD1. The junction had 4 bases not matched to a gene; V was cut back by 1 base and J by 4 bases. CDR3 length equals 15 residues. Germline V gene sequence: CDR1 MGHRA, CDR2 YSYEKL. The DNA for the CDR3 is TGCGCCAGCAGCCAAGGACGGACAGGGGGTTACGAGCAGTACTTC. Translated: CASSQGRTGGYEQYF.

This clonotype was seen ten or more times. The chain employs TRBV6-5 and TRBJ2-5, with D perhaps matching TRBD1 (6 bases). This CDR3 is built from 17 residues. CDR1 and CDR2 (germline): MNHEY, SVGAGI. Trimming left V 3 bases short and J 5 bases short, with 22 bases between. CDR3 in DNA: TGTGCCAGCAGTTATCCGGTGACCACAGGGTGGAGTGAGACCCAGTACTTC. This codes for CASSYPVTTGWSETQYF.

This clonotype appeared many times. This chain joins TRBV29-1 and TRBJ1-1, with D perhaps matching TRBD1 (5 bases). The CDR3 covers 13 residues. The V end was cut by 7 bases, the J end by 1 base, with 13 bases between. Germline V gives CDR1 SQVTM, CDR2 ANQGSEA. The CDR3 here is CSAQGRRNTEAFF. Written as DNA, the CDR3 is TGCAGCGCCCAGGGACGGAGGAACACTGAAGCTTTCTTT.

The sample holds many counts of this clonotype. This sequence joins TRBV11-2 and TRBJ2-5; 7 bases align to TRBD1. The germline gives CDR1 SGHAT, CDR2 FQNNGV. With 4 bases clipped from V and 1 base from J, the junction kept 6 bases outside the gene matches. The CDR3 runs to 15 residues. CDR3: CASSSRDRPQETQYF. As DNA, the CDR3 is TGTGCCAGCAGCTCACGGGACAGACCCCAAGAGACCCAGTACTTC.

V usage is TRBV13 and J usage is TRBJ1-1; D is perhaps TRBD1 (6 bases). The germline V and J ends were trimmed by 7 bases and 4 bases, with 25 bases remaining between them. Germline V gives CDR1 PRHDT, CDR2 FYEKMQ (reference sequence). The CDR3 is made up of 17 amino acids. The CDR3 DNA reads TGTGCCAGCACCCTAGGTTGGGGGGCATCCGAGGGCACTGAAGCTTTCTTT. Translation gives CASTLGWGASEGTEAFF.

This clonotype was counted many times. The DNA of the CDR3 is TGTGCCAGCAGTTTAGGAGGGACACTTGTCGACGAGCAGTACTTC. Encoded protein: CASSLGGTLVDEQYF. The chain uses TRBV12-3 or TRBV12-4 and TRBJ2-7, with D possibly being TRBD1 (6 bases). Trimming removed 1 base from V and 5 bases from J, with 15 bases in between. The CDR3 is made up of 15 amino acids.

The J gene is TRBJ2-2, the V gene TRBV20-1, with 7 bases matching TRBD2. The germline V gene encodes CDR1 DFQATT and CDR2 SNEGSKA (reference sequence). The CDR3 totals 15 residues. V was clipped by 3 bases and J by 2 bases; unmatched bases: 6. This chain's CDR3 is CSASRLADNTGELFF. CDR3 nucleotides: TGCAGTGCTAGTCGTCTAGCGGATAACACCGGGGAGCTGTTTTTT.

J is TRBJ2-5 and V is TRBV3-1; no firm D call. The CDR3 contains 16 residues. Trimming shortened V by 0 bases and J by 0 bases, and 11 bases separated the two germline ends. The V gene's germline CDR1 is LGHDT and CDR2 YNNKEL (reference sequence). The CDR3 region is CASSQDERRYQETQYF. The CDR3 nucleotides read TGTGCCAGCAGCCAAGATGAGAGGCGGTACCAAGAGACCCAGTACTTC.

Written as DNA, the CDR3 is TGTGCCAGCAGTTTATATAGACAGGGTAATGAAAAACTGTTTTTT. Protein: CASSLYRQGNEKLFF. V is TRBV28 and J is TRBJ1-4, with 7 bases lining up with TRBD1. Germline CDR1 MDHEN, CDR2 SYDVKM. V dropped 1 base and J dropped 4; count of bases not matched to a gene: 3. CDR3 length: 15 amino acids.

This sequence joins TRBV15 and TRBJ2-7; 13 bases match TRBD2. CDR1 is LNHNV and CDR2 is YYDKDF in the germline V gene (reference sequence). The CDR3 runs 16 residues. After removal of 3 bases from V and 6 bases from J, the junction contained 8 bases not matched to a gene. CDR3 coding DNA: TGTGCCACCAGCAGGGGAGGGACTAGCGGGAAAATCGAGCAGTACTTC. Its translation: CATSRGGTSGKIEQYF.

This clonotype was seen repeatedly, ten times or more. V gene TRBV28 combines with J gene TRBJ1-1; D is uncertain. The CDR3 sequence is 15 residues long. The V end was cut by 5 bases, the J end by 0 bases, with 13 bases between. Germline CDR1 reads MDHEN; CDR2 reads SYDVKM. This chain's CDR3 is CASSLDPRVNTEAFF. CDR3 DNA: TGTGCCAGCAGTCTGGACCCGAGGGTGAACACTGAAGCTTTCTTT.

This clonotype has at least ten counts. J is TRBJ2-7 and V is TRBV11-1; 9 bases line up with TRBD2. CDR3 length: 16 residues. V shed 5 bases and J 6 bases; nucleotides not matched to a gene: 14. Germline CDR1 is SGHAT and CDR2 is FQDESV (reference sequence). The CDR3 loop reads CASSHPSGTAAGEQYF. The DNA of the CDR3 is TGTGCCAGCAGCCATCCTAGCGGGACCGCTGCCGGCGAGCAGTACTTC.

This clonotype has ten or more counts. The chain recombines TRBV12-5 with TRBJ1-3, with 7 bases identical to TRBD1. The J segment lost 0 bases and the V segment lost 1 base, leaving 3 bases of the junction unmatched. The CDR3 totals 16 residues. Germline assignment: CDR1 LGHNT and CDR2 FRNRAP. CDR3 in DNA: TGTGCTAGTGGTTTGGGCGGGACAGACTCTGGAAACACCATATATTTT. Amino acids: CASGLGGTDSGNTIYF.

This chain links TRBV11-2 with TRBJ2-5; 11 bases fit TRBD1. V trimming: 4 bases; J trimming: 2 bases; junction bases outside the gene matches: 3. Germline V gives CDR1 SGHAT, CDR2 FQNNGV. This CDR3 comprises 15 residues. The CDR3 is CASSWDRGSQETQYF. In DNA, the CDR3 is TGTGCCAGCAGCTGGGACAGGGGGTCTCAAGAGACCCAGTACTTC.